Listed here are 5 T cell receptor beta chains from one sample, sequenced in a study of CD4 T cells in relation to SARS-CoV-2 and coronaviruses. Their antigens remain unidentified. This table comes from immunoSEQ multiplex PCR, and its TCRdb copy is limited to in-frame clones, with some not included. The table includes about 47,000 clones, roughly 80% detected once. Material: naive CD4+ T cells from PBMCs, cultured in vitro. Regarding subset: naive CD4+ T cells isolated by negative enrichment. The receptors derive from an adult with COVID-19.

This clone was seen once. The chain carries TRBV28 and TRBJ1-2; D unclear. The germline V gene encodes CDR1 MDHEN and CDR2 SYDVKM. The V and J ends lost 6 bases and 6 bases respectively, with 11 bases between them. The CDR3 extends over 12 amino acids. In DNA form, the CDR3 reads TGTGCCAGCAGCTCGGTTGGGGATGGCTACACCTTC. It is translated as CASSSVGDGYTF.

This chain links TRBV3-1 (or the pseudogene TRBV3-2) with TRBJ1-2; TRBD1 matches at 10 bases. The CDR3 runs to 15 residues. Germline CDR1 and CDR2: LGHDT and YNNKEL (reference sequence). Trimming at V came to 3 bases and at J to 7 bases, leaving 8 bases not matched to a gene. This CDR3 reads CASSHRDRGSFGYTF. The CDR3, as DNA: TGTGCCAGCAGCCATCGGGACAGGGGATCATTTGGCTACACCTTC.

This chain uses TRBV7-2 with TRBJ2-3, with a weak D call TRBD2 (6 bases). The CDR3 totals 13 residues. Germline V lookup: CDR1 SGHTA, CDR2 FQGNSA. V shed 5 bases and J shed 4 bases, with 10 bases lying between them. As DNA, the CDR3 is TGTGCCAGCAGCCCTCCGGGAGCAGATACGCAGTATTTT. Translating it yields CASSPPGADTQYF.

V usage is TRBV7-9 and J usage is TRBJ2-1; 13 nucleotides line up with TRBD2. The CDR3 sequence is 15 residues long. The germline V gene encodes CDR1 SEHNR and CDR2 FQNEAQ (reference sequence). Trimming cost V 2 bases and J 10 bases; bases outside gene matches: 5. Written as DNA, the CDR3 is TGTGCCAGCAGCTTATCACTAGCGGGAGGGAGAGAGCAGTTCTTC. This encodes CASSLSLAGGREQFF.

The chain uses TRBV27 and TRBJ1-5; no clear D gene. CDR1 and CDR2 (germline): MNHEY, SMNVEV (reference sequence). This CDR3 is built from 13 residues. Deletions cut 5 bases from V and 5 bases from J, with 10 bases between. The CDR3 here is CASSPLRDQPQHF. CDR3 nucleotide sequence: TGTGCCAGCAGTCCCCTCCGGGATCAGCCCCAGCATTTT.